This T cell receptor beta chain was observed in a study of persistence of HIV-infected CD4 T cells. Study at large: Up to roughly 180 mL blood was drawn at multiple time points; a couple of donors had single-time leukapheresis.

Sequencing used immunoSEQ version 4 in survey mode. Method: immunoSEQ multiplex PCR; TCRdb's copy keeps in-frame clones and lacks some. The repertoire holds around 26,000 clones, with around two thirds as singletons. The CDR3 totals 13 residues. CDR1 MDHEN and CDR2 SYDVKM come from the germline V gene. An overlapping HIV-1 Gag peptide pool stimulated these cells at roughly 1 ug/peptide/mL. Sorting of responding CD4+ T cells relied on upregulated CD40 ligand together with CD69. In regard to this clone: Its antigen is unknown. The junction departs from germline at one end; a sequencing error may be responsible.

The rearrangement joins TRBV28 to TRBJ2-1; 8 nucleotides match TRBD2. This clonotype was sampled from an adult man with HIV who was CMV-seropositive. The source material was CD4+ T cells sorted from PBMCs after approximately 20-hour stimulation, sampled from a patient who received antiretroviral therapy. The CDR3 loop is CRAGAGVDNEQFF. The CDR3 region has the DNA TGCCGAGCAGGAGCGGGGGTCGACAATGAGCAGTTCTTC. Together with reference TRBV28 and TRBJ2-1, the CDR3 gives the full variable domain: DVKVTQSSRYLVKRTGEKVFLECVQDMDHENMFWYRQDPGLGLRLIYFSYDVKMKEKGDIPEGYSVSREKKERFSLILESASTNQTSMYLCRAGAGVDNEQFFGPGTRLTVL.